These T cell receptor beta chains were read from a single sample in a study of cytomegalovirus exposure and HLA in healthy donors. The assay was immunoSEQ multiplex PCR, and TCRdb's table has in-frame clones only and misses some. In total, the table holds 180,000 or so clones. Sequenced material: PBMCs. The receptors shown here come from a woman aged 18-30 years in good health and CMV-seropositive. CDR3s include the opening cysteine and the closing phenylalanine or tryptophan. The D gene is left open where the match is weak. Expanded clones get a size class; other rows say once, few or many, or leave the size out.

clone_size	j_call	v_call	d_call	cdr3_nt	cdr3_aa
.	TRBJ1-4	TRBV7-2	.	TGTGCCATCCGGGGGGGGAGTGAAAAACTGTTTTTT	CAIRGGSEKLFF
.	TRBJ1-1	TRBV5-1	TRBD1	TGCGCCAGCAGCTTGGAGGGGGCAGGGGACACTGAAGCTTTCTTT	CASSLEGAGDTEAFF
.	TRBJ2-7	TRBV2	.	TGTGCCAGCAGACAGGGCTACGAGCAGTACTTC	CASRQGYEQYF
.	TRBJ1-1	TRBV7-6	.	TGTGCCAGCAGCTCGTACGCGAGCACTGAAGCTTTCTTT	CASSSYASTEAFF
.	TRBJ2-3	TRBV11-2	TRBD2	TGTGCCAGCAGCTCCCTTGGGACTAGCGTATTCTTAAGGGATACGCAGTATTTT	CASSSLGTSVFLRDTQYF
.	TRBJ2-3	TRBV29-1	.	TGCAGCGTCCGAAGGACTTACACAGATACGCAGTATTTT	CSVRRTYTDTQYF
.	TRBJ2-3	TRBV18	TRBD2	TGTGCCAGCTCGCCCACCTCGGGGGGACTCAAGACATCACACACAGATACGCAGTATTTT	CASSPTSGGLKTSHTDTQYF
.	TRBJ1-6	TRBV27	.	TGTGCCAGCAGTTTCCCGGGGAAGGATTCACCCCTCCACTTT	CASSFPGKDSPLHF
.	TRBJ2-7	TRBV14	TRBD2	TGTGCCAGCAGCCAAGATTGGCTAGCGGGGGAGCAGTACTTC	CASSQDWLAGEQYF
.	TRBJ1-4	TRBV21-1	.	TGTGCCAGCAGCGGGAGAGAGGAAAAACTGTTTTTT	CASSGREEKLFF
.	TRBJ2-1	TRBV6-5	.	TGTGCCAGCAGTTACTCGAGCCTAGTCTCCTACAATGAGCAGTTCTTC	CASSYSSLVSYNEQFF
.	TRBJ1-1	TRBV4-2	TRBD1	TGTGCCAGCAGCATACAGGGGGCCGGGAACACTGAAGCTTTCTTT	CASSIQGAGNTEAFF
.	TRBJ1-5	TRBV7-9	.	TGTGCCAGCAGCCGGGACTTTAATCAGCCCCAGCATTTT	CASSRDFNQPQHF
.	TRBJ2-1	TRBV4-1	TRBD2	TGCGCCAGCAGCCAAGATAGCCTAGCGGGAGGGCCTAGCGAGCAGTTCTTC	CASSQDSLAGGPSEQFF
.	TRBJ2-5	TRBV2	.	TGTGCCAGCACAGTAATGGAAGAGACCCAGTACTTC	CASTVMEETQYF
.	TRBJ1-1	TRBV5-1	TRBD1	TGCGCCAGCAGCGTGGACAGGCGGACTGAAGCTTTCTTT	CASSVDRRTEAFF
.	TRBJ2-7	TRBV19	TRBD2	TGTGCCAGTAAAGCGCGGACTAGCATCCACGAGCAGTACTTC	CASKARTSIHEQYF
.	TRBJ2-5	TRBV25-1	TRBD1	TGTGCCAGCAGTGCGGGACAGGGTGCGGAGACCCAGTACTTC	CASSAGQGAETQYF
.	TRBJ2-1	TRBV5-4	.	TGTGCCAGCAGCTTGGATACGGGATTTGGTGAGCAGTTCTTC	CASSLDTGFGEQFF
.	TRBJ2-2	TRBV4-1	.	TGCGCCAGCAGCCAAGTTTGGGCCTTCAACACCGGGGAGCTGTTTTTT	CASSQVWAFNTGELFF
.	TRBJ1-3	TRBV30	.	TGTGCCTGGGCGGTTGGCTCTGGAAACACCATATATTTT	CAWAVGSGNTIYF
.	TRBJ2-3	TRBV28	.	TGTGCCAGCAGTTCCAACACAGATACGCAGTATTTT	CASSSNTDTQYF
.	TRBJ2-5	TRBV18	.	TGTGCCAGCTCACCCCTTTTTAGGGGGCAAGAGACCCAGTACTTC	CASSPLFRGQETQYF
.	TRBJ2-2	TRBV27	TRBD2	TGTGCCAGCAGTTTATACGGGACTAGCGGGATTACCGGGGAGCTGTTTTTT	CASSLYGTSGITGELFF
.	TRBJ1-4	TRBV30	.	TGTGCCTGGAGTAGGGGCGGTTTTAATGAAAAACTGTTTTTT	CAWSRGGFNEKLFF
.	TRBJ1-1	TRBV19	TRBD1	TGTGCCAGTAGTCTTGGGACAGGCCCATCCTCCGAAGCTTTCTTT	CASSLGTGPSSEAFF
.	TRBJ2-2	TRBV18	.	TGTGCCAGCTCCCCAAACGGCAGGGAAGTCGGGGAGCTGTTTTTT	CASSPNGREVGELFF
.	TRBJ1-5	TRBV4-1	.	TGCGCCAGCAGCCAACCCGGGGATAGCAATCAGCCCCAGCATTTT	CASSQPGDSNQPQHF
.	TRBJ1-1	TRBV6-5	TRBD1	TGTGCCAGCTCGACAGGGATGGAATTTGAAGCTTTCTTT	CASSTGMEFEAFF
.	TRBJ1-1	TRBV6-6	.	TGTGCCAGCATCACACACGCGAACACTGAAGCTTTCTTT	CASITHANTEAFF
.	TRBJ1-2	TRBV19	.	TGTGCCAGTAGTATCCACGGAGACTATGGCTACACCTTC	CASSIHGDYGYTF
.	TRBJ1-1	TRBV19	TRBD1	TGTGCCAGTAAGGGGACAGGGATAACTGAAGCTTTCTTT	CASKGTGITEAFF
.	TRBJ1-2	TRBV6-5	.	TGTGCCTCCCGGCAGGTGCCTAACTATGGCTACACCTTC	CASRQVPNYGYTF
large	TRBJ2-5	TRBV19	TRBD2	TGTGCCAGTAGTATAATATGGACTAGTGCGACCCAGTACTTC	CASSIIWTSATQYF
.	TRBJ1-6	TRBV7-2	.	TGTGCCAGCAGCCCTTATAATTCACCCCTCCACTTT	CASSPYNSPLHF
.	TRBJ1-1	TRBV12-5	.	TGTGCTAGTGGCTTCGGCAGGACTGAAGCTTTCTTT	CASGFGRTEAFF
.	TRBJ1-2	TRBV6-1	.	TGTGCCTCAACAGCACTCTCCGCCGAGGGCTATGGCTACACCTTC	CASTALSAEGYGYTF
.	TRBJ2-5	TRBV27	.	TGTGCCAGCAGTCCCACCCCTCGGGAGAAGACCCAGTACTTC	CASSPTPREKTQYF
.	TRBJ2-7	TRBV5-1	.	TGCGCCAGCAGCGGCTTATTTTTCAGCTCCTACGAGCAGTACTTC	CASSGLFFSSYEQYF
.	TRBJ2-7	TRBV5-6	.	TGTGCCAGCAGCTTGGTTGAGGGCGGTAGCTCCTACGAGCAGTACTTC	CASSLVEGGSSYEQYF
.	TRBJ2-7	TRBV2	.	TGTGCCAGCATCGGGGAGAGGAGCCTCTTTTACGAGCAGTACTTC	CASIGERSLFYEQYF
.	TRBJ1-1	TRBV7-8	TRBD1	TGTGCCAGCAGCTTAGGGGGACAGTTGTTTGAAGCTTTCTTT	CASSLGGQLFEAFF
.	TRBJ1-5	TRBV5-1	.	TGCGCCAGCAGCTTCTCCAGGGATGCCTATAGCAATCAGCCCCAGCATTTT	CASSFSRDAYSNQPQHF
.	TRBJ1-3	TRBV7-6	TRBD1	TGTGCCAGCAGCTTAGCAAGACAGGGTTACAAGATCTCTGGAAACACCATATATTTT	CASSLARQGYKISGNTIYF
.	TRBJ2-7	TRBV7-6	.	TGTGCCAGCAGCTTAGCCGGGAAGGTGTACGAGCAGTACTTC	CASSLAGKVYEQYF
.	TRBJ2-7	TRBV4-2	.	TGTGCCAGCAGCCAAAGAACAGGATCTGACTACGAGCAGTACTTC	CASSQRTGSDYEQYF